Listed below are T cell receptor beta chains from one sample, sequenced in a study of control samples from healthy donors and cancer patients. Produced via immunoSEQ multiplex PCR; TCRdb's table is partial and in-frame only. The profile shows around 200,000 clones, 80% to 95% of them singletons. The sequencing sample was made of blood. The receptor set was obtained from a man between 18 and 29 years old in good health. Each CDR3 is given with its conserved first and last residue. The order of the fields is CDR3 DNA, CDR3 protein, J gene, V gene, clone size, D gene. A D gene is named only where the DNA matches it firmly. Clone size is not always given. Where it is, it says once, few, many or a class for expanded clones.

TGTGCCAGCAGCCTCACCCACGGGGTTTGGGATACGCAGTATTTT,CASSLTHGVWDTQYF,TRBJ2-3,TRBV28,NA,NA
TGTGCCAGCAGTTTACCGGGACAGGGGCCTTTCTTT,CASSLPGQGPFF,TRBJ1-1,TRBV27,NA,TRBD1
TGTGCCAGCAGTCCCCGGGACAGAAAATTCTACGAGCAGTACTTC,CASSPRDRKFYEQYF,TRBJ2-7,TRBV25-1,NA,TRBD1
TGTGCCAGTAGTATGACAGGGTTTGGGACTGAAGCTTTCTTT,CASSMTGFGTEAFF,TRBJ1-1,TRBV19,NA,TRBD1
TGTGCCAGCAGTCACAGCTCCTATAATTCACCCCTCCACTTT,CASSHSSYNSPLHF,TRBJ1-6,TRBV11-2,once,NA
TGTGCCAGCAGCTTAGCCATGTTCATCACAGATACGCAGTATTTT,CASSLAMFITDTQYF,TRBJ2-3,TRBV11-1,NA,NA
TGTGCCAGCAGCTTGGACAGGGATCGTGCTGAAGCTTTCTTT,CASSLDRDRAEAFF,TRBJ1-1,TRBV27,NA,TRBD1
TGTGCCAGCAGCTCGAGCGGGACGGCCAATGAAAAACTGTTTTTT,CASSSSGTANEKLFF,TRBJ1-4,TRBV13,NA,NA
TGTGCCAGCAGCGCCGGGACGGAAAAGGGAGATACGCAGTATTTT,CASSAGTEKGDTQYF,TRBJ2-3,TRBV7-8,many,NA
TGTGCCAGCAGCCCGACTGGGCCAGGGGGCTCTGGGGCCAACGTCCTGACTTTC,CASSPTGPGGSGANVLTF,TRBJ2-6,TRBV7-3,NA,TRBD1
TGTGCCTGGAGTGTACGGGTGGAGACCCAGTACTTC,CAWSVRVETQYF,TRBJ2-5,TRBV30,NA,NA
TGCAGCGTGGGGGGGGCCAACTACAATGAGCAGTTCTTC,CSVGGANYNEQFF,TRBJ2-1,TRBV29-1,NA,NA
TGTGCCAGCAGCTTGGTGAGGGAACTAGCCAAAAACATTCAGTACTTC,CASSLVRELAKNIQYF,TRBJ2-4,TRBV5-6,once,NA
TGTGCCAGCTCACCAGGACAGGAACGACAAGAGACCCAGTACTTC,CASSPGQERQETQYF,TRBJ2-5,TRBV18,NA,TRBD1
TGTGCCAGCAGCTTATTCCAGGGGGGTAATGAGCAGTTCTTC,CASSLFQGGNEQFF,TRBJ2-1,TRBV7-2,NA,NA
TGTGCCAGCTCACCACGTATCGGCAGGGAATCCTACAATGAGCAGTTCTTC,CASSPRIGRESYNEQFF,TRBJ2-1,TRBV18,NA,NA
TGTGCCAGTAGGCCTACAGGTAGGACAGATACGCAGTATTTT,CASRPTGRTDTQYF,TRBJ2-3,TRBV19,NA,NA